The entry below describes one TCR beta chain. The sample belongs to a study of radiation and T cells in renal cell carcinoma. Whole-study context: Nephrectomy followed 15 Gy stereotactic body radiation by 4 weeks.

The method was immunoSEQ multiplex PCR; TCRdb's version includes in-frame clones alone and lacks a portion of them. The repertoire has 130,000 or so clones, 70% to 90% of them found once; the top ten carry approximately 24%. Germline-derived CDR1 and CDR2 are SGHAT and FQNNGV. Trimming left V 5 bases short and J 6 bases short, with 13 bases between. The CDR3 runs to 13 residues. Sample time point: baseline pretreatment blood. Treatment in this sample: 15 Gy SBRT to primary tumor, nephrectomy 4 weeks later. Serial blood draws occurred at baseline and 2 and 4 weeks post-SBRT. This renal cell carcinoma was of the clear cell type.

The chain recombines TRBV11-2 with TRBJ1-2; D may be TRBD1 (6 bases). Sequencing used blood, obtained from a patient whose treatment included radiotherapy and nephrectomy. This TCR derives from a woman between 50 and 59 years old with renal cell carcinoma. The DNA for the CDR3 is TGTGCCAGCAGCCACAGGGTCATTGATGGCTACACCTTC. Translation gives CASSHRVIDGYTF.